What follows is one T cell receptor beta chain and its context. Mismatch with germline at one junction end may stem from a read error. This sample was included in a study of CD8+CD57+ T cells in acquired aplastic anemia. Looked up from germline, CDR1 is KGHSH and CDR2 is LQKENI. This CDR3 has 17 residues. In patients chosen for sequencing, flow cytometry had shown CD8+CD57+ cell expansion. It was genomic DNA that served as the template for profiling TCR beta VDJ and CDR3. TCRdb recomputed calls from the reads with MiXCR, one row per CDR3 protein. The sample includes under 200,000 distinct CDR3 sequences, around 52% of them seen just once.

The sequenced sample consisted of sorted CD4+, CD8+, or CD8+CD57+ T cells (not recorded which) from PBMCs. The chain uses TRBV18 and TRBJ1-3; D might be TRBD1 (5 bases). The sequence was collected from a human donor with aplastic anemia. This CDR3 is CVSSTDQGEYSGNTIYF. CDR3 nucleotide sequence: TGTGTCAGCTCGACCGACCAGGGCGAATACTCTGGAAACACCATATATTTT. The whole variable domain, filled in from reference TRBV18 and TRBJ1-3, reads NAGVMQNPRHLVRRRGQEARLRCSPMKGHSHVYWYRQLPEEGLKFMVYLQKENIIDESGMPKERFSAEFPKEGPSILRIQQVVRGDSAAYFCVSSTDQGEYSGNTIYFGEGSWLTVV.